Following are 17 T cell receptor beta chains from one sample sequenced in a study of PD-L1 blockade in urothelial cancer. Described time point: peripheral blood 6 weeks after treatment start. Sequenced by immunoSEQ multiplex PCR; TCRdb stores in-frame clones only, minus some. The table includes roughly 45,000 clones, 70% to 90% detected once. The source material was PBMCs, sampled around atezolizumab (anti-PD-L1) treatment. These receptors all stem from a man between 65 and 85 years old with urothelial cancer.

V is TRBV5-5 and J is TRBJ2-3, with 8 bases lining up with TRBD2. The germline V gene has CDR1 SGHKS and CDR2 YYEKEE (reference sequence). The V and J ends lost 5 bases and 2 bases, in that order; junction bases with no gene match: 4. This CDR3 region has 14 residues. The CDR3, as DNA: TGTGCCAGCAGGCATAGCGGGAACACAGATACGCAGTATTTT. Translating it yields CASRHSGNTDTQYF.

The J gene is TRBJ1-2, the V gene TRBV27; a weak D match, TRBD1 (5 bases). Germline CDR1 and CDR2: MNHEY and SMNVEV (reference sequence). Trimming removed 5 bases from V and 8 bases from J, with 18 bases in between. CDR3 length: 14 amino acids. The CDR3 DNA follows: TGTGCCAGCAGTCCCGCGGGGGTAGGTTACGGCTACACCTTC. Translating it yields CASSPAGVGYGYTF.

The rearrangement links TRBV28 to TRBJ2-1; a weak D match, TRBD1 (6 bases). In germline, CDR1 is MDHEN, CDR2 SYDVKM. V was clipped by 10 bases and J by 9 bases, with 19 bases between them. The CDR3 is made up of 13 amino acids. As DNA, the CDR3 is TGTGCCACCCAGAAGGGACACCTCCCTGAGCAGTTCTTC. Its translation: CATQKGHLPEQFF.

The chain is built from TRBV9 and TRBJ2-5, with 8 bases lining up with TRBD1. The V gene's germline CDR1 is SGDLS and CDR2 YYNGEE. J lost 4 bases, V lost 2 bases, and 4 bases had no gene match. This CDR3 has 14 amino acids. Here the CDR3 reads CASSVTGAGETQYF. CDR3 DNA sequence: TGTGCCAGCAGCGTGACAGGGGCGGGAGAGACCCAGTACTTC.

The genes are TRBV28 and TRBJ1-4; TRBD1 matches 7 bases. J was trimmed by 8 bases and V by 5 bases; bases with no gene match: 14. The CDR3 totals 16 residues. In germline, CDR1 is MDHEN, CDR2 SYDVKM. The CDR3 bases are TGTGCCAGCAGTGCCCCAGGGGGTGGCCAGAAAGAAAAACTGTTTTTT. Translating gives CASSAPGGGQKEKLFF. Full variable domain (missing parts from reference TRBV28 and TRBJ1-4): DVKVTQSSRYLVKRTGEKVFLECVQDMDHENMFWYRQDPGLGLRLIYFSYDVKMKEKGDIPEGYSVSREKKERFSLILESASTNQTSMYLCASSAPGGGQKEKLFFGSGTQLSVL.

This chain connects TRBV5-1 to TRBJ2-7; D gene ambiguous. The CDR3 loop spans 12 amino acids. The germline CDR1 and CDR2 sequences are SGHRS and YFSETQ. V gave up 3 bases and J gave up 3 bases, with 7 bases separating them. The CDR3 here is CASSWAYYEQYF. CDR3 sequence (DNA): TGCGCCAGCAGCTGGGCCTACTACGAGCAGTACTTC.

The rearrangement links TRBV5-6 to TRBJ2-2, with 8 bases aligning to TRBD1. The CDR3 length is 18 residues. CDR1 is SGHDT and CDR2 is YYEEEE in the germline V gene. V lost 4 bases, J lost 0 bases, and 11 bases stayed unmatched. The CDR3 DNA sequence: TGTGCCAGCAGCATCCCGGGACAGGCGTTCGCGAACACCGGGGAGCTGTTTTTT. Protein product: CASSIPGQAFANTGELFF.

The CDR3, as DNA: TGCGCCAGCAGTCAACAGGGAGAGGGCAAAAACATTCAGTACTTC. Protein sequence: CASSQQGEGKNIQYF. V is TRBV10-1 and J is TRBJ2-4; perhaps TRBD1 as D (6 bases). The CDR3 totals 15 residues. Germline CDR1 WNHNN, CDR2 SYGVQD (reference sequence). V was cut by 5 bases and J by 3 bases, with 14 bases left in between.

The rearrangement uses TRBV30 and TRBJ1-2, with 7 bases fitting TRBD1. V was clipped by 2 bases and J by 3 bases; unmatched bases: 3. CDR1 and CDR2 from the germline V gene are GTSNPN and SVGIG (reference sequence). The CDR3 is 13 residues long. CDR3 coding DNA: TGTGCCTGGAGTCTTCAGGGGGACTATGGCTACACCTTC. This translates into CAWSLQGDYGYTF.

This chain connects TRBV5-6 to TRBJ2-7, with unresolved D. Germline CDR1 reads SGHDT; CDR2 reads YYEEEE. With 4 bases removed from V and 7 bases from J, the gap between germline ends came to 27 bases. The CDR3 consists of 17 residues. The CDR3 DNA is TGTGCCAGCAGCGGCGACGCCCAAGGCCCATACGTGCGGGAGCAGTACTTC. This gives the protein CASSGDAQGPYVREQYF.

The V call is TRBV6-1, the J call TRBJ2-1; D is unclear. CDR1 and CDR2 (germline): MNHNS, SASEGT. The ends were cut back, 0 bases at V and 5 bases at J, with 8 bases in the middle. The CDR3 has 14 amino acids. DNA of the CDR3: TGTGCCAGCAGTGAAGCGGAGTTCCACAATGAGCAGTTCTTC. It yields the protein CASSEAEFHNEQFF.

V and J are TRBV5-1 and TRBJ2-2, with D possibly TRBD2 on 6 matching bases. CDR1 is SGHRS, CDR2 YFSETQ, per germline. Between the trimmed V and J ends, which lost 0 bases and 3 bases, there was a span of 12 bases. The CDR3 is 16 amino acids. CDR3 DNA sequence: TGCGCCAGCAGCTTGGACCCGGGAGTAGACACCGGGGAGCTGTTTTTT. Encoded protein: CASSLDPGVDTGELFF. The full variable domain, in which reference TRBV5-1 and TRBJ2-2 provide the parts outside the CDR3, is KAGVTQTPRYLIKTRGQQVTLSCSPISGHRSVSWYQQTPGQGLQFLFEYFSETQRNKGNFPGRFSGRQFSNSRSEMNVSTLELGDSALYLCASSLDPGVDTGELFFGEGSRLTVL.

The CDR3 nucleotides are TGTGCCAGCAGTTCGGGAGCGGGAGCCTACGAGCAGTACTTC. Translating gives CASSSGAGAYEQYF. The V and J genes are TRBV28 and TRBJ2-7; 8 bases are a match to TRBD2. The CDR3 is made up of 14 amino acids. V was clipped by 4 bases and J by 2 bases; unmatched bases: 4. In germline, CDR1 is MDHEN, CDR2 SYDVKM.

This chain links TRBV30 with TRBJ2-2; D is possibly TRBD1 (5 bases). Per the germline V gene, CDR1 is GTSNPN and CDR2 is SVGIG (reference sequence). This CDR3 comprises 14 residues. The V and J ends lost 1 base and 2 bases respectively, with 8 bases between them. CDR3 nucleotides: TGTGCCTGGAGTGAGGGGCAAAACACCGGGGAGCTGTTTTTT. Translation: CAWSEGQNTGELFF.

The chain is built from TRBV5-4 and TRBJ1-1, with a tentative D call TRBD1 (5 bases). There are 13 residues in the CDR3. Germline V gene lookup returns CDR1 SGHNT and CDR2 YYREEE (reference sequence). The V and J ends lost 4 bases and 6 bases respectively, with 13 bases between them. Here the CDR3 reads CASSPVGGPEAFF. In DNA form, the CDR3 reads TGTGCCAGCAGCCCTGTGGGGGGACCTGAAGCTTTCTTT.

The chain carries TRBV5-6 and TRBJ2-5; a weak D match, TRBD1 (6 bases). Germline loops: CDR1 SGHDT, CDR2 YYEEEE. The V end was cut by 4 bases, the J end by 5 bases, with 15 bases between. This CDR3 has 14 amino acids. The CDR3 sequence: CASSMDSLQETQYF. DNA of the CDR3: TGTGCCAGCAGCATGGACAGTCTGCAGGAGACCCAGTACTTC.

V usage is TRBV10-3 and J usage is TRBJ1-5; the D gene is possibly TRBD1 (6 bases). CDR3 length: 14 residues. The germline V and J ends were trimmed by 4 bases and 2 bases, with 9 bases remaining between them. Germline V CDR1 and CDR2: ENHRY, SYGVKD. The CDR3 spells CAISGSGGNQPQHF. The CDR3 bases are TGTGCCATCAGTGGGTCAGGGGGCAATCAGCCCCAGCATTTT.